The sample holds many counts of the clone carrying this T cell receptor (beta chain). No antigen is known for it. This sample is part of a study of identical twins. TCRdb analysed the 5' RACE reads with MiXCR anew, one entry per CDR3 protein. The sample consists of a few hundred thousand distinct CDR3 sequences, around 15% of them appearing once. Healthy Caucasians were all of the donors. The study's findings and limits: Models predicted less out-of-frame TCR alpha sharing in monozygotic twins than was found. Zero-insertion analyses were open to partial confounding by invariant MAIT and iNKT cells.

This CDR3 has 17 amino acids. Germline CDR1 reads DFQATT; CDR2 reads SNEGSKA (reference sequence). V was pared by 5 bases and J by 4 bases, with 24 bases between. The same data also contributed to another study, on yellow fever vaccine responses in identical twins.

The J gene is TRBJ2-1, the V gene TRBV20-1; D might be TRBD2 (5 bases). What was sequenced was CD4+ T cells sorted from blood. The receptor was derived from a woman under 30 in good health. The CDR3 sequence is CSAATPLLSGAYNEQFF. CDR3 in DNA: TGCAGTGCTGCCACCCCTCTACTGAGCGGAGCTTACAATGAGCAGTTCTTC.